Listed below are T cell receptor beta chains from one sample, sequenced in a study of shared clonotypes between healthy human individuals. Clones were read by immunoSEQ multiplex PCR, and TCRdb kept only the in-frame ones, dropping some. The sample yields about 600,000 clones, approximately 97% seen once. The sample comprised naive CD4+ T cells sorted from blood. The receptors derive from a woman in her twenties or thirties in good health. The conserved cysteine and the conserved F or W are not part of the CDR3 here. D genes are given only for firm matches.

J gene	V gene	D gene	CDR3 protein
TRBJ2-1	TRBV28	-	ASWRSDYNEQF
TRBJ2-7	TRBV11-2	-	ASTLGNGRDEQY
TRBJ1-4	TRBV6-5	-	ASSYGGARNEKLF
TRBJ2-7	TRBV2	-	ASSEQEVIYEQY
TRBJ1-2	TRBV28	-	ASSTGLAGYT
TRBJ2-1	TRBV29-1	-	SVTWSSYNEQF
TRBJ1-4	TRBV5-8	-	ASSRERNREKLF
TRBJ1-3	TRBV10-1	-	ASSGQLAGNTIY
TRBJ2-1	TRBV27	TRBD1	ASSSDRAKTNEQF
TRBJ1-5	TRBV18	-	ASSPRGARDQPQH
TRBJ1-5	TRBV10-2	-	ASSESMFRGNQPQH
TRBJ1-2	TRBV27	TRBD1	ASSSTRDSPYGYT
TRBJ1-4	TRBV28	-	ASSPTGIWEGKLF
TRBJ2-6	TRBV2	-	ASSGQGGSGANVLT
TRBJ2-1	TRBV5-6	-	ASSFLGRNSYNEQF
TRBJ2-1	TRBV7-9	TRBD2	ASSSGTSSEQF
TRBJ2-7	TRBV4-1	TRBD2	ASSSPGGGRDEQY
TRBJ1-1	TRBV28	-	ASRETPSGTEAF